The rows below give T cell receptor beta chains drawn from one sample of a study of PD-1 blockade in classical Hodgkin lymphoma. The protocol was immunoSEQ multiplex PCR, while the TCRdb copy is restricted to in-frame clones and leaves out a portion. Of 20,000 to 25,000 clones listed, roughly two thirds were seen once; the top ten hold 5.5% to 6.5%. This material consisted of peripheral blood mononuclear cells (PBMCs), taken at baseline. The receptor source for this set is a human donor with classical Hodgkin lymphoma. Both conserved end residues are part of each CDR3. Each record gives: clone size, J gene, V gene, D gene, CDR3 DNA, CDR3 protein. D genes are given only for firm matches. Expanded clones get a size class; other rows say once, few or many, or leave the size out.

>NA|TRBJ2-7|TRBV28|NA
TGTGCCAGCAGTTTGAGAGCAGACTACGAGCAGTACTTC
CASSLRADYEQYF
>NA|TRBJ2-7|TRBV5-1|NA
TGCGCCAGCAGCTTGGTAACAGGGTTCTCCTACGAGCAGTACTTC
CASSLVTGFSYEQYF
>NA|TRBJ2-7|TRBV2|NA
TGTGCCAGCAGTGACCCTCAGGGGCCTATGCCCTTC
CASSDPQGPMPF
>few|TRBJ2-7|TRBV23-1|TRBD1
TGCGCCAGCAGTCAACATACGGGACAGTTCTCCTACGAGCAGTACTTC
CASSQHTGQFSYEQYF
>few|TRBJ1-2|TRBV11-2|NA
TGTGCCAGCAGCTTGAGGGCGCAAAATGGCTACACCTTC
CASSLRAQNGYTF
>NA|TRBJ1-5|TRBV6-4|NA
TGTGCCAGCAGTGACCACCCGGGAGTTTTGGTATTTAGCAATCAGCCCCAGCATTTT
CASSDHPGVLVFSNQPQHF
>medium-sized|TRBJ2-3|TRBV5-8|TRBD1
TGTGCCACCGGCCCGGGACAGGGGGCGACAGATACGCAGTATTTT
CATGPGQGATDTQYF
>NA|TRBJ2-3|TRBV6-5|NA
TGTGCCAGCAGTTACGAGGGGTCGCTTCCCACAGATACGCAGTATTTT
CASSYEGSLPTDTQYF
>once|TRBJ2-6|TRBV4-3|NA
TGCGCCAGCAGCCCAACAGGGATGCTATCTGGGGCCAACGTCCTGACTTTC
CASSPTGMLSGANVLTF
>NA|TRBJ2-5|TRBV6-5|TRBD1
TGTGCCAGCAGTCAGACAGGGGAGCAGACCCAGTACTTC
CASSQTGEQTQYF
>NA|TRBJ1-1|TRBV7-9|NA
TGTGCCAGCAGCTTAGAGGTGCTGAACACTGAAGCTTTCTTT
CASSLEVLNTEAFF
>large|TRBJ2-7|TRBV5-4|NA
TGTGCCAGCAGCTTAAGAGAAGAGCAGTACTTC
CASSLREEQYF
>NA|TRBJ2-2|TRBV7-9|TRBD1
TGTGCCAGCAGCCGCCGACAGGGGAACACCGGGGAGCTGTTTTTT
CASSRRQGNTGELFF
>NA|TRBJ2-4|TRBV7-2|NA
TGTGCCAGCAGCTTAAGGCAGGGAGAAAACATTCAGTACTTC
CASSLRQGENIQYF
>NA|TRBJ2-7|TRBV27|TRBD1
TGTGCCAGCAGTGCCAGGACAGGTGGCTCCTACGAGCAGTACTTC
CASSARTGGSYEQYF
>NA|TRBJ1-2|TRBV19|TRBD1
TGTGCCAGTAGTATAGACGGGACAGGGGGAAGCTATGGCTACACCTTC
CASSIDGTGGSYGYTF
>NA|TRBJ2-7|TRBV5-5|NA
TGTGCCAGCAGCCCAGGACTGGGGCTTGGGGAGCAGTACTTC
CASSPGLGLGEQYF
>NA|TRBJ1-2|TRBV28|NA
TGTGCCAGCAGTTTAGGGGCCTTCGACTACACCTTC
CASSLGAFDYTF
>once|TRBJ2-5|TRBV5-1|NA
TGCGCCAGCAGCTTTGGGGGGAGCTTAGCGGAGACCCAGTACTTC
CASSFGGSLAETQYF
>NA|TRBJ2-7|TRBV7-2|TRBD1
TGTGCCAGCAGCCTCAGGGGGCCCCCGAGCTCCTACGAGCAGTACTTC
CASSLRGPPSSYEQYF
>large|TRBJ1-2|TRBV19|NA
TGTGCCAGTAGGCCCCAGAGCTGGTATGGCTACACCTTC
CASRPQSWYGYTF
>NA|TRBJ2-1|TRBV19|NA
TGTGCCAGTAGTATAGATCTTTCCCTGGACCCTTACAATGAGCAGTTCTTC
CASSIDLSLDPYNEQFF
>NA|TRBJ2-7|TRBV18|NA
TGTGCCAGCTCACCACGAGGGGACGAGCAGTACTTC
CASSPRGDEQYF
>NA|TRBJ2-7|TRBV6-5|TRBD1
TGTGCCAGCAGCCGGACAGGGGGACATGGCGAGCAGTACTTC
CASSRTGGHGEQYF
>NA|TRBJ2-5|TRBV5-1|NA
TGCGCCAGCAGCTTGGCGGGGCAGCCTCAAGAGACCCAGTACTTC
CASSLAGQPQETQYF
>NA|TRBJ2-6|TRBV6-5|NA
TGTGCCAGCACAGTAACAGCTGGGGCCAACGTCCTGACTTTC
CASTVTAGANVLTF
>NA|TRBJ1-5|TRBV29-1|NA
TGCAGCGTTGGAGGGAGCAATCAGCCCCAGCATTTT
CSVGGSNQPQHF
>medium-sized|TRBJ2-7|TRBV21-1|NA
TGTGCCAGCGCCGGGGGGGGTCGGTCCTACGAGCAGTACTTC
CASAGGGRSYEQYF
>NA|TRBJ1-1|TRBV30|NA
TGTGCCTGGAGTGACCGAGTAGGCGCTGAAGCTTTCTTT
CAWSDRVGAEAFF
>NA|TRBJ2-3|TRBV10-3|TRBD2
TGTGCCATCAGTTCCCTAGCGGGAGGGAACACAGATACGCAGTATTTT
CAISSLAGGNTDTQYF
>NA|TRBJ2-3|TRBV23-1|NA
TGCGCCAGCAGTCAAGTAGGGGAACAGAGGATGACAGATACGCAGTATTTT
CASSQVGEQRMTDTQYF
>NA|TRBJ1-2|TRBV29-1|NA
TGCAGCGTTGAAGAAGTGAACTATGGCTACACCTTC
CSVEEVNYGYTF
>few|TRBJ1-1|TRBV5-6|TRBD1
TGTGCCAGCAGCCCGGACAGGGGGAGGGGGAACACTGAAGCTTTCTTT
CASSPDRGRGNTEAFF
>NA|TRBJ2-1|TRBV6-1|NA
TGTGCCAGCAGTGAATGGGAGCTCGGTGAGCAGTTCTTC
CASSEWELGEQFF
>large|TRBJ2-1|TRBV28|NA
TGTGCCAGCAGTTTCCTACTATCTTACAATGAGCAGTTCTTC
CASSFLLSYNEQFF
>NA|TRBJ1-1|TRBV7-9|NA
TGTGCCAGCAGCTTAACGAGGGCGACTGAAGCTTTCTTT
CASSLTRATEAFF
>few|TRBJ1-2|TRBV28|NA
TGTGCCAGCAGCACTACAGGGCGCGGGTACTATGGCTACACCTTC
CASSTTGRGYYGYTF
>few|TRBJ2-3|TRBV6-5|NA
TGTGCCAGCAGAAACCCTTTTGAGGCTACAGATACGCAGTATTTT
CASRNPFEATDTQYF
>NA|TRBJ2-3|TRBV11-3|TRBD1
TGTGCCAGCAGCTGGGGACAGGGGGGCACAGATACGCAGTATTTT
CASSWGQGGTDTQYF
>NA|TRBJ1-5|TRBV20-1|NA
TGCAGTGCTCCACATCAGCCCCAGCATTTT
CSAPHQPQHF
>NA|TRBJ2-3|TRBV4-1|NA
TGCGCCAGCAGCCAAGAGAAGGGGCTCCGTCCTGGCACAGATACGCAGTATTTT
CASSQEKGLRPGTDTQYF
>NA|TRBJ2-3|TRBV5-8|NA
TGTGCCAGCAGCTTGGGCAGGGGGGATGCGCAGTATTTT
CASSLGRGDAQYF
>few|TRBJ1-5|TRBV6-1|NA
TGTGCCAGCAGTGGGCTGTCCGGGACTACAAATCAGCCCCAGCATTTT
CASSGLSGTTNQPQHF
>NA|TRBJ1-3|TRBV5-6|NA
TGTGCCAGCAGCTTAAGGGGTCTTATTAACACCATATATTTT
CASSLRGLINTIYF
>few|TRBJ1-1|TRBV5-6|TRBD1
TGTGCCAGCAGCTGGGGACAGGGTACCATGAACACTGAAGCTTTCTTT
CASSWGQGTMNTEAFF
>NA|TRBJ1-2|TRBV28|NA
TGTGCCAGCAGTTTATGGTCAGGGGAGGTGAATGGCTACACCTTC
CASSLWSGEVNGYTF
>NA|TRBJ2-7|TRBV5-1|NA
TGCGCCAGCAGGGGCGACACTCCCTACGAGCAGTACTTC
CASRGDTPYEQYF
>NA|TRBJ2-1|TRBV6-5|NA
TGTGCCAGCAGTTACTTAGGGCCTTACAATGAGCAGTTCTTC
CASSYLGPYNEQFF
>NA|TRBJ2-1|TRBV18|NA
TGTGCCAGCTCAGCTAAGCAGGGGCTTTACGATGAGCAGTTCTTC
CASSAKQGLYDEQFF
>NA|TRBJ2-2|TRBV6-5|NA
TGTGCCAGCAGTTACTTAGATGGGTCCACCGGGGAGCTGTTTTTT
CASSYLDGSTGELFF
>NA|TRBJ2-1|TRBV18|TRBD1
TGTGCCAGCTCGCCCGGGACAGGTGACAGGAATGAGCAGTTCTTC
CASSPGTGDRNEQFF
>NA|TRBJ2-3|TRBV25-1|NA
TGTGCTCACTGGGGCGTAACTAGCACAGATACGCAGTATTTT
CAHWGVTSTDTQYF
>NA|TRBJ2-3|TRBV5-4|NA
TGTGCCAGCAGCACCGGCCCGGTTGTAGATACGCAGTATTTT
CASSTGPVVDTQYF
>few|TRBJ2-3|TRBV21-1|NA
TGTGCCAGCAGCAAAGGAGGTACGGCGGGGGGCACAGATACGCAGTATTTT
CASSKGGTAGGTDTQYF
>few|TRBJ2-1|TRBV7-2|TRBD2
TGTGCCAGCAGCTTAGTTGGGACTAGCGGGGGGTCGAATGAGCAGTTCTTC
CASSLVGTSGGSNEQFF